The 25 T cell receptor beta chains given below trace back to one sample, sequenced in a study of post-analysis software for immune sequencing data. Unique molecular identifiers tagged the TCR beta cDNA libraries. TCRdb used MiXCR to reprocess the PCR reads, holding one entry per CDR3 protein. The sample includes a few hundred thousand distinct CDR3 sequences, roughly 46% seen only once; the top ten take about 12%. Their antigen targets remain unknown. Overall study results and limits: The study found TRBV5-6, TRBV5-1 and TRBV20-1 among about five TRBV segments more frequent in patients than controls.

Sample: blood. The receptor source for this set is a girl between 10 and 17 years old with multiple sclerosis.

The genes are TRBV5-1 and TRBJ1-5; 9 bases are a match to TRBD1. The J segment lost 4 bases and the V segment lost 4 bases, leaving 9 bases of the junction unmatched. This CDR3 has 16 residues. The germline V gene has CDR1 SGHRS and CDR2 YFSETQ. The CDR3 loop reads CASSPGDREGNQPQHF. The CDR3 bases are TGCGCCAGCAGCCCGGGGGACAGGGAAGGAAATCAGCCCCAGCATTTT.

This clonotype occurred a few times. The rearrangement joins TRBV28 to TRBJ2-7; 8 nucleotides line up with TRBD1. J was trimmed by 3 bases and V by 5 bases; bases with no gene match: 12. This CDR3 comprises 16 residues. The germline gives CDR1 MDHEN, CDR2 SYDVKM. In nucleotides, the CDR3 is TGTGCCAGCAGTCCGTCACCGACAGGGGTTATCTACGAGCAGTACTTC. Translation gives CASSPSPTGVIYEQYF.

The J gene is TRBJ2-7, the V gene TRBV5-1, with D unclear. Germline loops: CDR1 SGHRS, CDR2 YFSETQ. The CDR3 runs 14 residues. Trimming took 0 bases from V and 0 from J, leaving 7 bases between them. CDR3 DNA sequence: TGCGCCAGCAGCTTGGGACTTTCCTCCTACGAGCAGTACTTC. Protein: CASSLGLSSYEQYF.

This chain links TRBV27 with TRBJ1-6; a possible D gene is TRBD1 (5 bases). CDR1 is MNHEY, CDR2 SMNVEV, per germline (reference sequence). The CDR3 is 16 amino acids. V was pared by 6 bases and J by 4 bases, with 16 bases between. In nucleotides, the CDR3 is TGTGCCAGCAGCACAAGACCGGGACGGTATAATTCACCCCTCCACTTT. Translating it yields CASSTRPGRYNSPLHF.

CDR3 amino acids: CASSLSGVYGYTF. CDR3 DNA: TGTGCCAGCAGCTTATCAGGGGTCTATGGCTACACCTTC. The chain uses TRBV11-2 and TRBJ1-2, with D tentatively TRBD1 (6 bases). Germline values: CDR1 SGHAT, CDR2 FQNNGV. Trimming shortened V by 2 bases and J by 4 bases, and 8 bases separated the two germline ends. The CDR3 is 13 residues long. The full variable domain, rest sourced from reference TRBV11-2 and TRBJ1-2, is EAGVAQSPRYKIIEKRQSVAFWCNPISGHATLYWYQQILGQGPKLLIQFQNNGVVDDSQLPKDRFSAERLKGVDSTLKIQPAKLEDSAVYLCASSLSGVYGYTFGSGTRLTVV.

This rearrangement joins TRBV29-1 to TRBJ1-2; the D gene is possibly TRBD1 (5 bases). Germline CDR1 is SQVTM and CDR2 is ANQGSEA. V lost 7 bases to trimming and J lost 2 bases, with 14 bases between them. This CDR3 comprises 13 residues. As DNA, the CDR3 is TGCAGCGCCGCAGGGACGACAAACTATGGCTACACCTTC. Amino acid sequence: CSAAGTTNYGYTF.

This clonotype was observed a single time. V and J are TRBV20-1 and TRBJ2-7; D is perhaps TRBD2 (6 bases). V lost 5 bases, J lost 12 bases, and 23 bases lay in between. The CDR3 spans 13 residues. The germline gives CDR1 DFQATT, CDR2 SNEGSKA (reference sequence). CDR3 in amino acids: CSAPAGQQETRYF. In DNA form, the CDR3 reads TGCAGTGCTCCCGCGGGGCAGCAAGAGACCCGGTACTTC.

The chain carries TRBV12-3 or TRBV12-4 and TRBJ1-2; tentatively, D is TRBD1 (5 bases). V was clipped by 7 bases and J by 4 bases, with 10 bases between them. This CDR3 has 12 residues. CDR3 sequence reads: CASKGLSYGYTF. CDR3 bases: TGTGCCAGCAAGGGACTAAGCTATGGCTACACCTTC.

The gene calls are TRBV5-1 and TRBJ1-2; D ambiguous. This CDR3 spans 14 amino acids. Germline CDR1 reads SGHRS; CDR2 reads YFSETQ. V was shortened by 1 base and J by 6 bases, with 13 bases between the two germline ends. The CDR3 DNA reads TGCGCCAGCAGCTTGCGGCCGCGCGGGGATGGCTACACCTTC. Translated: CASSLRPRGDGYTF.

The chain is built from TRBV20-1 and TRBJ2-3; 7 bases map to TRBD1. The CDR3 covers 15 residues. The junction had 6 bases not matched to a gene; V was cut back by 0 bases and J by 3 bases. Per the germline V gene, CDR1 is DFQATT and CDR2 is SNEGSKA (reference sequence). The CDR3 DNA reads as TGCAGTGCTAGAGATGGGCTCAGGGGGACAGATACGCAGTATTTT. This translates into CSARDGLRGTDTQYF.

V is TRBV7-3 and J is TRBJ2-1, with D possibly matching TRBD2 (5 bases). The DNA matches TRBJ2-7 better at its end, which makes the J call doubtful. Germline V gives CDR1 SGHTA, CDR2 FQGTGA. The CDR3 is 18 residues long. CDR3: CASSPRVGMGISYNEQYF. CDR3 sequence (DNA): TGTGCCAGCAGCCCCCGTGTCGGGATGGGAATCTCCTACAATGAGCAGTACTTC.

The V call is TRBV5-6, the J call TRBJ2-1; 10 bases agree with TRBD2. The germline V gene encodes CDR1 SGHDT and CDR2 YYEEEE. V trimming: 4 bases; J trimming: 6 bases; junction bases outside the gene matches: 7. This CDR3 has 15 residues. The CDR3 DNA sequence: TGTGCCAGCAGCATGCTAGCGGGAGCTCTCAATGAGCAGTTCTTC. This translates into CASSMLAGALNEQFF. Supplemented by reference TRBV5-6 and TRBJ2-1, the full variable domain reads DAGVTQSPTHLIKTRGQQVTLRCSPKSGHDTVSWYQQALGQGPQFIFQYYEEEERQRGNFPDRFSGHQFPNYSSELNVNALLLGDSALYLCASSMLAGALNEQFFGPGTRLTVL.

The chain links TRBV24-1 to TRBJ1-2; D remains ambiguous. The CDR3 consists of 13 residues. Per germline, CDR1 KGHDR and CDR2 SFDVKD. Trimming cost V 5 bases and J 8 bases, with 14 bases left between them. The CDR3 nucleotides read TGTGCCACCAGTGTGGGGTCGTCTCTCGGCTACACCTTC. Translated, it gives CATSVGSSLGYTF.

The chain employs TRBV2 and TRBJ2-5, with D hard to call. Trimming left V 3 bases short and J 3 bases short, with 8 bases between. Germline V CDR1 and CDR2: SNHLY, FYNNEI. CDR3 length equals 13 residues. CDR3 loop: CASSDGAEETQYF. The CDR3 nucleotides are TGTGCCAGCAGTGATGGCGCCGAAGAGACCCAGTACTTC.

The gene calls are TRBV5-1 and TRBJ2-2; D not resolved. CDR1 SGHRS and CDR2 YFSETQ come from the germline V gene. CDR3 length equals 13 residues. The V end lost 6 bases, the J end lost 1 base, and 7 bases lay between the germline ends. CDR3 amino acids: CASNAVNTGELFF. For the CDR3, the DNA is TGCGCCAGCAACGCGGTGAACACCGGGGAGCTGTTTTTT.

In this sample, this clonotype turned up a few times. This chain uses TRBV4-3 with TRBJ2-6; TRBD1 might be the D (6 bases). The V end was cut by 0 bases, the J end by 0 bases, with 9 bases between. Per germline, CDR1 LGHNA and CDR2 YSLEER. The CDR3 covers 17 residues. The CDR3 sequence is CASSQEGQTSGANVLTF. CDR3 nucleotides: TGCGCCAGCAGCCAAGAAGGACAGACCTCTGGGGCCAACGTCCTGACTTTC.

A few counts support this clonotype. This chain uses TRBV28 with TRBJ2-1; D is possibly TRBD2 (5 bases). V was trimmed by 5 bases and J by 4 bases, leaving 18 bases between them. The CDR3 runs to 16 residues. Germline CDR1 reads MDHEN; CDR2 reads SYDVKM. CDR3 DNA: TGTGCCAGCAGTCCCTCAAGCGGATTCCTTTACAATGAGCAGTTCTTC. Amino acids: CASSPSSGFLYNEQFF. The whole variable domain, remainder taken from reference TRBV28 and TRBJ2-1, is DVKVTQSSRYLVKRTGEKVFLECVQDMDHENMFWYRQDPGLGLRLIYFSYDVKMKEKGDIPEGYSVSREKKERFSLILESASTNQTSMYLCASSPSSGFLYNEQFFGPGTRLTVL.

This clonotype turned up a few times. The V gene is TRBV3-1, the J gene TRBJ2-5; no definite D call. Trimming pared 0 bases from V and 7 bases from J, leaving 12 bases between. The V gene's germline CDR1 is LGHDT and CDR2 YNNKEL (reference sequence). CDR3 length: 14 amino acids. In nucleotides, the CDR3 is TGTGCCAGCAGCCAAGAAGTTCAGCTGGGGACCCAGTACTTC. The encoded protein is CASSQEVQLGTQYF.

This sequence joins TRBV24-1 and TRBJ2-2, with a possible D match to TRBD2 (5 bases). Germline CDR1 KGHDR, CDR2 SFDVKD. V lost 0 bases to trimming and J lost 3 bases, with 16 bases between them. The CDR3 is made up of 18 amino acids. CDR3 sequence reads: CATSDLGQPKADTGELFF. The DNA of the CDR3 is TGTGCCACCAGTGATTTGGGTCAGCCAAAAGCGGACACCGGGGAGCTGTTTTTT.

This sequence joins TRBV28 and TRBJ1-1; tentatively, D is TRBD1 (5 bases). The CDR3 has 18 amino acids. CDR1 and CDR2 from the germline V gene are MDHEN and SYDVKM. Trimming pared 7 bases from V and 0 bases from J, leaving 24 bases between. In DNA, the CDR3 is TGTGCCAGCACTCCCTTGGTAGGCAGGGTTCGTCTGAACACTGAAGCTTTCTTT. Translating gives CASTPLVGRVRLNTEAFF.

The V and J genes are TRBV10-3 and TRBJ2-2; 11 bases match TRBD2. This CDR3 region has 16 residues. The ends lost 7 bases at V and 5 bases at J; junction bases unmatched: 9. CDR1 ENHRY and CDR2 SYGVKD come from the germline V gene. The CDR3 sequence: CAITKTSGAGTGELFF. The CDR3 coding sequence is TGTGCCATCACCAAGACTAGCGGGGCGGGGACCGGGGAGCTGTTTTTT.

J is TRBJ2-1 and V is TRBV2; D not certain. The CDR3 sequence is 13 residues long. Trimming pared 4 bases from V and 9 bases from J, leaving 13 bases between. CDR1 and CDR2 from the germline V gene are SNHLY and FYNNEI. The CDR3, as DNA: TGTGCCAGCAGTGGGTCTACCTTTCCTGAGCAGTTCTTC. It translates to CASSGSTFPEQFF. The full variable domain, with the rest looked up from reference TRBV2 and TRBJ2-1, is EPEVTQTPSHQVTQMGQEVILRCVPISNHLYFYWYRQILGQKVEFLVSFYNNEISEKSEIFDDQFSVERPDGSNFTLKIRSTKLEDSAMYFCASSGSTFPEQFFGPGTRLTVL.

The gene calls are TRBV7-6 and TRBJ2-5; D perhaps matches TRBD2 (6 bases). Germline V gene sequence: CDR1 SGHVS, CDR2 FNYEAQ. The CDR3 contains 15 residues. Trimming removed 3 bases at V and 2 bases at J, with 13 bases between. The CDR3 here is CASSLVGLPQETQYF. The CDR3 DNA reads TGTGCCAGCAGCTTGGTAGGACTACCACAAGAGACCCAGTACTTC.

J is TRBJ2-3 and V is TRBV7-9, with 8 nucleotides matching TRBD1. Germline V lookup: CDR1 SEHNR, CDR2 FQNEAQ (reference sequence). The length of the CDR3 is 16 residues. After removal of 5 bases from V and 0 bases from J, the junction contained 7 bases not matched to a gene. CDR3 DNA: TGTGCCAGCAGCCCGGACAGGGCCTCTAGCACAGATACGCAGTATTTT. This translates into CASSPDRASSTDTQYF.

In this sample, this clonotype turned up a few times. The rearrangement joins TRBV20-1 to TRBJ2-5; TRBD2 matches 10 bases. The germline V gene encodes CDR1 DFQATT and CDR2 SNEGSKA (reference sequence). The junction had 9 bases not matched to a gene; V was cut back by 6 bases and J by 11 bases. The CDR3 covers 12 residues. CDR3 amino acids: CSADPSGSRQYF. The CDR3, as DNA: TGCAGTGCAGATCCTAGCGGGAGTCGGCAGTACTTC.